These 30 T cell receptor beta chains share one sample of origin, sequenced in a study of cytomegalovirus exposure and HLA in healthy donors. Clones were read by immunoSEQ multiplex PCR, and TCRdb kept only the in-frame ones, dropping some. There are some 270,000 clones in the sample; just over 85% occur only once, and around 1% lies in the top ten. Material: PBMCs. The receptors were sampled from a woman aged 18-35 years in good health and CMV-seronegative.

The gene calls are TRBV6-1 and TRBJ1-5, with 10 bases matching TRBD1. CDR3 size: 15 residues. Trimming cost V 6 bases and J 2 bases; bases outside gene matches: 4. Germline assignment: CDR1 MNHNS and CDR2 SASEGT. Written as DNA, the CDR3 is TGTGCCAGCAGAATAGGACAGGGGGGCAATCAGCCCCAGCATTTT. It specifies CASRIGQGGNQPQHF.

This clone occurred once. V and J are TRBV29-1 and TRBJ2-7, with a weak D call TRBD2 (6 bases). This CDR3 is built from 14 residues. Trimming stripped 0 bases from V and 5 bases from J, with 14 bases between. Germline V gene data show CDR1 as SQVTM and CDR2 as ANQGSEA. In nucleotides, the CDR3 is TGCAGCGTTGAAGAAGGAGGGAGTCTCGACGAGCAGTACTTC. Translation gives CSVEEGGSLDEQYF.

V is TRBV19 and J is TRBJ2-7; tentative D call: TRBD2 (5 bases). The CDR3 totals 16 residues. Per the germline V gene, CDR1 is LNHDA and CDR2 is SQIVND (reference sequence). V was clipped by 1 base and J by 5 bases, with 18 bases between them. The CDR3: CASSIAEPFAGDEQYF. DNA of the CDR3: TGTGCCAGTAGTATAGCCGAGCCGTTCGCCGGGGACGAGCAGTACTTC.

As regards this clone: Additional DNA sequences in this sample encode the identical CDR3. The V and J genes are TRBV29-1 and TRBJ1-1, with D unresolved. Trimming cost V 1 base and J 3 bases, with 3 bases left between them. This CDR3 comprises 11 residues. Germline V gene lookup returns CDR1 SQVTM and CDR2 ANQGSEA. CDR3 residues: CSVEGDTEAFF. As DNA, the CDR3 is TGCAGCGTTGAAGGAGACACTGAAGCTTTCTTT.

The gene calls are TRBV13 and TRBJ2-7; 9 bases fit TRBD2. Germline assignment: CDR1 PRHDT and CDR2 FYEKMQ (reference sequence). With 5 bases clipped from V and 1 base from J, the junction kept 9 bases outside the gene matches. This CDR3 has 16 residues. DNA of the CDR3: TGTGCCAGCAGCGTAACACTAGCGGGTCGTTCCTACGAGCAGTACTTC. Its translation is CASSVTLAGRSYEQYF.

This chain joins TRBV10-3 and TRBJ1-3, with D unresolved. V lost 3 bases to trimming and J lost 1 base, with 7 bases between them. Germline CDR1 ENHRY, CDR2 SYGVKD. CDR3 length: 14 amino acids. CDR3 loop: CAISDEESGNTIYF. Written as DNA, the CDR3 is TGTGCCATCAGTGATGAGGAATCTGGAAACACCATATATTTT.

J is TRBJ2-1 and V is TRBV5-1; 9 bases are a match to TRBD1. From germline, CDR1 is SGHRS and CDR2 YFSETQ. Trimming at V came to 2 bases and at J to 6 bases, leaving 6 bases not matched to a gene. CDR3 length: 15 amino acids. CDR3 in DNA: TGCGCCAGCAGCTTAACTCCGGACAGGGGCAATGAGCAGTTCTTC. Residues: CASSLTPDRGNEQFF. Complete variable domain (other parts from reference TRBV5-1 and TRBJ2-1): KAGVTQTPRYLIKTRGQQVTLSCSPISGHRSVSWYQQTPGQGLQFLFEYFSETQRNKGNFPGRFSGRQFSNSRSEMNVSTLELGDSALYLCASSLTPDRGNEQFFGPGTRLTVL.

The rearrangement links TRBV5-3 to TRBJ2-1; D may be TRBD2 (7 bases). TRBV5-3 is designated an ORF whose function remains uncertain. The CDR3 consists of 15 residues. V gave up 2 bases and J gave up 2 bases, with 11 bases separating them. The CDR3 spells CARSFGGGPYNEQFF. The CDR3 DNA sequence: TGTGCCAGAAGCTTCGGCGGGGGCCCCTACAATGAGCAGTTCTTC.

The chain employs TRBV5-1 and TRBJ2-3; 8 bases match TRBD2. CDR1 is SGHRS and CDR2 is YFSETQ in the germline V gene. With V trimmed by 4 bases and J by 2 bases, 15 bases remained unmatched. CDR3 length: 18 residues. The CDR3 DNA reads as TGCGCCAGCAGCCCCGCTAGCGGGTCCGGAATTCTCACAGATACGCAGTATTTT. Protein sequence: CASSPASGSGILTDTQYF.

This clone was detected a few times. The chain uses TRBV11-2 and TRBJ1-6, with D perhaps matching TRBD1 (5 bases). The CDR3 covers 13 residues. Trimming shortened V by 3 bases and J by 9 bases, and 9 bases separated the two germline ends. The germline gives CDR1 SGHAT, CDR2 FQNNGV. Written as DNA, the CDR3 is TGTGCCAGCAGCTTCGTCGGGGGTTCACCCCTCCACTTT. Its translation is CASSFVGGSPLHF.

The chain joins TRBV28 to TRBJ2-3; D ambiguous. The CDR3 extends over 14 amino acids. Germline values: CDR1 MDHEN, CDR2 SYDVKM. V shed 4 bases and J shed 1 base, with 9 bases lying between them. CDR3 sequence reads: CASSYSPGTDTQYF. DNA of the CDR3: TGTGCCAGCAGTTATTCCCCAGGCACAGATACGCAGTATTTT.

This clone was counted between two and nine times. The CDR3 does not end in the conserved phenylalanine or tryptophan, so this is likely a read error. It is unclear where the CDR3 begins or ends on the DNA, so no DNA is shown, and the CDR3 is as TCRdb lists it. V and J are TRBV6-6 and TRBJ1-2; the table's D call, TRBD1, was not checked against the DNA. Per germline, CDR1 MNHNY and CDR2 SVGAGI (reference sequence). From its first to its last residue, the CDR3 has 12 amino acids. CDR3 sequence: CASRQGQLPHRL.

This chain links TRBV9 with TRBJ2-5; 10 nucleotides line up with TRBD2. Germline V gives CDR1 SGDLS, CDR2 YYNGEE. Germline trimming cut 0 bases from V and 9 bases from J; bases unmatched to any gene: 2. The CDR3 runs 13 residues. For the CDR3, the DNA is TGTGCCAGCAGCGTAGCCAGCGGGGGGGCCCAGTACTTC. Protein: CASSVASGGAQYF.

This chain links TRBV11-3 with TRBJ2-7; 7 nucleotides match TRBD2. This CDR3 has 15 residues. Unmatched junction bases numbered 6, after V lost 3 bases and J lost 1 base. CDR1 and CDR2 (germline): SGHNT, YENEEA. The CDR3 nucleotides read TGTGCCAGCAGCTTCCTAGCGGTTATTTCCTACGAGCAGTACTTC. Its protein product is CASSFLAVISYEQYF.

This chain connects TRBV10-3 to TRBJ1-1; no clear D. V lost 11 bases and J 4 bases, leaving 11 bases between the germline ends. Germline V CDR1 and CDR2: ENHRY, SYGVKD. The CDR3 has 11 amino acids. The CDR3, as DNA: TGTGCCGTCTCCAGAGGCACTGAAGCTTTCTTT. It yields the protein CAVSRGTEAFF.

Here the CDR3 reads CASSARTSAYNEQFF. The CDR3 bases are TGTGCCAGCAGTGCCCGGACTAGCGCCTACAATGAGCAGTTCTTC. This sequence joins TRBV25-1 and TRBJ2-1; 9 nucleotides line up with TRBD2. In germline, CDR1 is MGHDK, CDR2 SYGVNS. V was pared by 4 bases and J by 2 bases, with 3 bases of the junction left unmatched. The length of the CDR3 is 15 residues.

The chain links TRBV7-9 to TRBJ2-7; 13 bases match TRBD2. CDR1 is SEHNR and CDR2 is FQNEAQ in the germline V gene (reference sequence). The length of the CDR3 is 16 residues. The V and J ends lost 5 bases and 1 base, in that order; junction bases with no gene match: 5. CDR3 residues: CASSPGLAGPSYEQYF. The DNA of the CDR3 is TGTGCCAGCAGCCCGGGACTAGCGGGACCTTCCTACGAGCAGTACTTC. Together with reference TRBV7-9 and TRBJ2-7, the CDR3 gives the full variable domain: DTGVSQNPRHKITKRGQNVTFRCDPISEHNRLYWYRQTLGQGPEFLTYFQNEAQLEKSRLLSDRFSAERPKGSFSTLEIQRTEQGDSAMYLCASSPGLAGPSYEQYFGPGTRLTVT.

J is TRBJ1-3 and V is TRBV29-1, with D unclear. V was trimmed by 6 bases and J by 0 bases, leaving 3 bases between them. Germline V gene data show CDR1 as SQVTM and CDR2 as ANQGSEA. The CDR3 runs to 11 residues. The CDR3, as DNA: TGCAGCGTCTTCTCTGGAAACACCATATATTTT. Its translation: CSVFSGNTIYF. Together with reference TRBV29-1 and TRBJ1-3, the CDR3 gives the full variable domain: SAVISQKPSRDICQRGTSLTIQCQVDSQVTMMFWYRQQPGQSLTLIATANQGSEATYESGFVIDKFPISRPNLTFSTLTVSNMSPEDSSIYLCSVFSGNTIYFGEGSWLTVV.

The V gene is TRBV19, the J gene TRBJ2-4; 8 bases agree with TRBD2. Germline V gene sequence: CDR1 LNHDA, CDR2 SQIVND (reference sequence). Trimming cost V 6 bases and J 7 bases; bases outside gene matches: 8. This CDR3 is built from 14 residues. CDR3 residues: CASSPAGAVNIQYF. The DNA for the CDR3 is TGTGCCAGTAGCCCAGCGGGAGCGGTGAACATTCAGTACTTC. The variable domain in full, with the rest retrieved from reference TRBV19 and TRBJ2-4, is DGGITQSPKYLFRKEGQNVTLSCEQNLNHDAMYWYRQDPGQGLRLIYYSQIVNDFQKGDIAEGYSVSREKKESFPLTVTSAQKNPTAFYLCASSPAGAVNIQYFGAGTRLSVL.

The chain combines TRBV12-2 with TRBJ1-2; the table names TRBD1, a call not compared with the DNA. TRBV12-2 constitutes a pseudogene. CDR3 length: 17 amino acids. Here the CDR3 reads CASRPRTVPNSNYGYTF. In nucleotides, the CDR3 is TGTGCAAGTCGCCCCAGGACAGTCCCTAACTCTAACTATGGCTACACCTTC.

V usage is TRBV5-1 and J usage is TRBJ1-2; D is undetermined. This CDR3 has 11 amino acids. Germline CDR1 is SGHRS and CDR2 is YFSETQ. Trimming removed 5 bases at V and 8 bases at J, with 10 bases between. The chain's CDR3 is CASSAGGGYTF. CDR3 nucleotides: TGCGCCAGCAGTGCGGGAGGGGGCTACACCTTC.

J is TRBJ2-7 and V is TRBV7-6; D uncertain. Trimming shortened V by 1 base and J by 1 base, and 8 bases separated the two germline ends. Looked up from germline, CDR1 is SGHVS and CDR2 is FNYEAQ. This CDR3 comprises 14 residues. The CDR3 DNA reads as TGTGCCAGCAGCTTAGTAGAAGAGTCCTACGAGCAGTACTTC. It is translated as CASSLVEESYEQYF.

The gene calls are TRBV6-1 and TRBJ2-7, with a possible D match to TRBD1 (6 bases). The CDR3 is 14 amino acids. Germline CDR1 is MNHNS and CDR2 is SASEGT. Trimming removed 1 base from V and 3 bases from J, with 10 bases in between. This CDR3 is CASSEGARGYEQYF. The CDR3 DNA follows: TGTGCCAGCAGTGAAGGGGCCAGGGGCTACGAGCAGTACTTC.

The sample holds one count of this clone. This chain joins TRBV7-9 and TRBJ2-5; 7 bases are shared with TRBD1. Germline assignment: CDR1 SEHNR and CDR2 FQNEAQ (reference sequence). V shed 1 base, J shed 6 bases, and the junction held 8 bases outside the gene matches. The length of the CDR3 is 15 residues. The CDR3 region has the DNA TGTGCCAGCAGCTTAGGACCCGGGACAGACCAGACCCAGTACTTC. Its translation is CASSLGPGTDQTQYF.

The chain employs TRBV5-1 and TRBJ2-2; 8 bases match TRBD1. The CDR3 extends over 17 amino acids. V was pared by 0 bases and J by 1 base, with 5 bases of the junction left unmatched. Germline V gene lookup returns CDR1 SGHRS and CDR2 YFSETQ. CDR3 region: CASSLGYGQGNTGELFF. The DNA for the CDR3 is TGCGCCAGCAGCTTGGGTTATGGACAGGGGAACACCGGGGAGCTGTTTTTT. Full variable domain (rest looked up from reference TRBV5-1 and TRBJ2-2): KAGVTQTPRYLIKTRGQQVTLSCSPISGHRSVSWYQQTPGQGLQFLFEYFSETQRNKGNFPGRFSGRQFSNSRSEMNVSTLELGDSALYLCASSLGYGQGNTGELFFGEGSRLTVL.

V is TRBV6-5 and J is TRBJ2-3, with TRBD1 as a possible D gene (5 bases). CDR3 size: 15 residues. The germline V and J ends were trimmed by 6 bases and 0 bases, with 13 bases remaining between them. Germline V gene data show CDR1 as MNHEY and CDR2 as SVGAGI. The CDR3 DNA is TGTGCCAGCAGCCGACGGACACTCAGCACAGATACGCAGTATTTT. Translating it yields CASSRRTLSTDTQYF.

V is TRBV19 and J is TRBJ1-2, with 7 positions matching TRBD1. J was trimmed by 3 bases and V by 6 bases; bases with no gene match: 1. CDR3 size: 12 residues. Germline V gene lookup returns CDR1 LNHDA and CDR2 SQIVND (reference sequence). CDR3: CASSQGDYGYTF. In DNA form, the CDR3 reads TGTGCCAGTAGCCAGGGGGACTATGGCTACACCTTC.

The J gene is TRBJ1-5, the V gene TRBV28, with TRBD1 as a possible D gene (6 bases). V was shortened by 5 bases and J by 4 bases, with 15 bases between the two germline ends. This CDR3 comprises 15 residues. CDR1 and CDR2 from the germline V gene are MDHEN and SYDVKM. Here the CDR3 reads CASSPGTPLNQPQHF. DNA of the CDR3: TGTGCCAGCAGTCCCGGGACACCCCTTAATCAGCCCCAGCATTTT.

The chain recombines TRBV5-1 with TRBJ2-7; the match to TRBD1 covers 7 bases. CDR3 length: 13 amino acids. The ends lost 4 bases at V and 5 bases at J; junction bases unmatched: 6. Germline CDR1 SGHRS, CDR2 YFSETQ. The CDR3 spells CASSPDRTHEQYF. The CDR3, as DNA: TGCGCCAGCAGCCCGGACAGGACCCACGAGCAGTACTTC.

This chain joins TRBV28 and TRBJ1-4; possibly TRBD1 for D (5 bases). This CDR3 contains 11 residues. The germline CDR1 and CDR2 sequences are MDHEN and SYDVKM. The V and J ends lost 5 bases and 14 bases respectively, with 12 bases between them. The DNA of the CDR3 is TGTGCCAGCAGTGTGACAGACTCGCTGTTTTTT. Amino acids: CASSVTDSLFF.